This T cell receptor beta chain was profiled in a study of early T cells in non-severe SARS-CoV-2 infection (dated by TCRdb to the early 2020s). At the level of the whole study: TCR sequencing used bulk RNA from unsorted whole blood, so alpha and beta chains could not be paired.

The library was made by 5' RACE. The reads were generated on a NextSeq 500. In the TCR library protocol, unique molecular identifiers were attached to individual cDNA molecules to correct for PCR bias and sequencing error. Sequencing covered both TCR alpha and beta chains, and within each sample the abundances of alpha and beta sequences were tightly co-correlated. Processing in the source paper ran as follows. Decombinator V4 was used to annotate the V gene, J gene and CDR3 of the TCR sequences. TCRs were defined as expanded if a significant change between any two time points was detected under a Poisson model with p below 0.0001. TCR abundances were normalised to the total number of TCRs sequenced per sample and were expressed as counts per million. MAIT TCRs were defined by TRAV1-2 paired with TRAJ12, TRAJ20 or TRAJ33, and iNKT TCRs by TRAV10 paired with TRAJ18. VDJdb, accessed on 1 November 2021, was searched for TCRs annotated for CMV, EBV and SARS-CoV-2, and TCRs annotated for more than one antigen were excluded. TCRdb applied fastp at Q25 and MiXCR to the public reads, then kept only in-frame beta chains. Each entry is one CDR3 protein sequence, shown with its most common DNA and genes. The V and J calls here are based on TCRdb, not the publication. In all, the sample holds about 100,000 distinct CDR3 sequences, and around 14% of those were seen once. Together, the top ten hold approximately 2% of the sample.

A case-control design nested within a healthcare worker cohort in London, UK, was used, with weekly nasopharyngeal swab PCR tests and blood sampling performed. Healthcare workers were recruited during the week of the UK lockdown, between 23 and 31 March 2020, and followed weekly for up to about 15 weeks. This clonotype was detected ten times or more. Its antigen is still unknown. No much larger clone exists at a distance of one base, and base qualities are not known. Overall study outcomes, separate from this receptor: Matching against VDJdb was skewed toward anti-spike CD8 responses, likely underestimated virus-specific expansions, and missed private and CD4 specificities.

CDR1 SGDLS and CDR2 YYNGEE are derived from the germline V gene. From its cysteine to its phenylalanine, the CDR3 spans 15 amino acids. CDR3 DNA only is kept here, 45 bases in frame from base 1. The germline V end is reduced by 3 bases and the J end by 0 bases; junction bases left unmatched: 4. This clonotype was obtained from an adult who was a healthcare worker with PCR-confirmed SARS-CoV-2 infection or an uninfected control (not recorded which). The receptor chain draws on TRBV9 and TRBJ1-2; 8 bases in between match TRBD1. The specimen was whole blood. At the DNA level, the sequence is TGTGCCAGCAGCGCAGGGGGCCCGACTAACTATGGCTACACCTTC. Translated, it gives CASSAGGPTNYGYTF.